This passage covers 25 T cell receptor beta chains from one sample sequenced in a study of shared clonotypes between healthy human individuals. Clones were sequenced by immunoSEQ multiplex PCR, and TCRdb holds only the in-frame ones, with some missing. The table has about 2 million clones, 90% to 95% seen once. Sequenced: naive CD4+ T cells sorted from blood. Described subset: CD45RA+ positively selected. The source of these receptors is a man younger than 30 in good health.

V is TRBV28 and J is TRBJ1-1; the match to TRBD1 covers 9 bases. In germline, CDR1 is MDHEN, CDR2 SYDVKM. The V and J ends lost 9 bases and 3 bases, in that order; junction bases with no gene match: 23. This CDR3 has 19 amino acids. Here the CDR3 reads CASIMLPGQGMKVDTEAFF. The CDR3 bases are TGTGCCAGTATAATGCTTCCGGGACAGGGAATGAAGGTGGACACTGAAGCTTTCTTT.

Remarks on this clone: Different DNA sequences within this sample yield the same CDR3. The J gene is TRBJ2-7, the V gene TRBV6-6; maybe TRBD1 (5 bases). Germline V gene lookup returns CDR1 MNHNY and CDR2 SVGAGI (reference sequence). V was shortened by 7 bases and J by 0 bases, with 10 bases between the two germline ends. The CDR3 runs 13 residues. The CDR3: CASTGAGSYEQYF. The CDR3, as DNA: TGTGCCAGCACTGGGGCAGGCTCCTACGAGCAGTACTTC.

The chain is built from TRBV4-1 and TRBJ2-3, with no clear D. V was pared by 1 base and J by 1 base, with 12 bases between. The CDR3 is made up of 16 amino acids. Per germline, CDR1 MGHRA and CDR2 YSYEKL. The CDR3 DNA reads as TGCGCCAGCAGCCAAGTACCGGGCACACGCACAGATACGCAGTATTTT. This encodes CASSQVPGTRTDTQYF.

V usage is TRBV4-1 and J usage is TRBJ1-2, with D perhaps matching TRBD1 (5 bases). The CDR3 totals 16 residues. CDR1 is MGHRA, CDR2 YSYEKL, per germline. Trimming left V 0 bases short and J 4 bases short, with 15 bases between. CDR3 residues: CASSQDSEGPSYGYTF. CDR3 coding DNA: TGCGCCAGCAGCCAAGATTCGGAGGGGCCCTCCTATGGCTACACCTTC.

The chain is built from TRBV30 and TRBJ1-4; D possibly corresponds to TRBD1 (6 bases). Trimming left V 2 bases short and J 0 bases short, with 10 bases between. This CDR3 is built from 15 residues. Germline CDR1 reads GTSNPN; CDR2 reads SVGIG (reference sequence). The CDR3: CAWSKGGPTNEKLFF. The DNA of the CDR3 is TGTGCCTGGAGTAAAGGGGGGCCAACTAATGAAAAACTGTTTTTT.

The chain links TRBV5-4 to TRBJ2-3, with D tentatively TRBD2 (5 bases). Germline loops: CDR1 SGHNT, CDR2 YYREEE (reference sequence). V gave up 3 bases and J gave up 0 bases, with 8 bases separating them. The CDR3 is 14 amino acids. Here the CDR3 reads CASSWRTSTDTQYF. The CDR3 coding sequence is TGTGCCAGCAGCTGGAGGACTAGCACAGATACGCAGTATTTT.

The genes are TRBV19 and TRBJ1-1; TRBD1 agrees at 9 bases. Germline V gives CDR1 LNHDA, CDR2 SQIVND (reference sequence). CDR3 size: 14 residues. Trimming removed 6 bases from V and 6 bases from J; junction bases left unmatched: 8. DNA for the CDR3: TGTGCCAGTAGCTCACAGGGGGCTTATCCTGAAGCTTTCTTT. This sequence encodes CASSSQGAYPEAFF.

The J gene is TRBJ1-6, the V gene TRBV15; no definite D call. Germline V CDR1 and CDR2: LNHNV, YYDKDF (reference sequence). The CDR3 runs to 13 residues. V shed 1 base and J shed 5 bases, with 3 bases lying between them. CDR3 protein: CATSRVDNSPLHF. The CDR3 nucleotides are TGTGCCACCAGCAGAGTAGATAATTCACCCCTCCACTTT.

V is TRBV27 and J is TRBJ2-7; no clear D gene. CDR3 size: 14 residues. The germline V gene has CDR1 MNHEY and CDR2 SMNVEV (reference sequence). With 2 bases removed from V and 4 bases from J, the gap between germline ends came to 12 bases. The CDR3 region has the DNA TGTGCCAGCAGTTTAGCCGCCTACAGTTACGAGCAGTACTTC. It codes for CASSLAAYSYEQYF.

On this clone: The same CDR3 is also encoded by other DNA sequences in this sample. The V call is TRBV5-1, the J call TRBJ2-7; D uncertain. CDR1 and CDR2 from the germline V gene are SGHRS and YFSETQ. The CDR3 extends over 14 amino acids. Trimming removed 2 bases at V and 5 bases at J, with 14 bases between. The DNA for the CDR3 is TGCGCCAGCAGCTTAGGGCAGGCTACCCACGAGCAGTACTTC. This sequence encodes CASSLGQATHEQYF.

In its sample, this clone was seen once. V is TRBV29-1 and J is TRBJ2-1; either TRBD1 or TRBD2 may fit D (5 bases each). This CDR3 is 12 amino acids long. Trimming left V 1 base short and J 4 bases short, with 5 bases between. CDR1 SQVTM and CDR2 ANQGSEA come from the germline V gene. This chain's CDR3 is CSVEGGYNEQFF. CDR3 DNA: TGCAGCGTTGAAGGGGGGTACAATGAGCAGTTCTTC.

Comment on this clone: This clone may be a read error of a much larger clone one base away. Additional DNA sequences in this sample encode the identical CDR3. CDR3 sequence: CASSLDGRGYEQYF. CDR3 DNA: TGCGCCAGCAGCTTGGACGGAAGGGGCTACGAGCAGTACTTC. The chain uses TRBV5-1 and TRBJ2-7; maybe TRBD1 (5 bases). The CDR3 covers 14 residues. With 0 bases removed from V and 3 bases from J, the gap between germline ends came to 10 bases. CDR1 and CDR2 (germline): SGHRS, YFSETQ. Drawing the rest from reference TRBV5-1 and TRBJ2-7, the complete variable domain is KAGVTQTPRYLIKTRGQQVTLSCSPISGHRSVSWYQQTPGQGLQFLFEYFSETQRNKGNFPGRFSGRQFSNSRSEMNVSTLELGDSALYLCASSLDGRGYEQYFGPGTRLTVT.

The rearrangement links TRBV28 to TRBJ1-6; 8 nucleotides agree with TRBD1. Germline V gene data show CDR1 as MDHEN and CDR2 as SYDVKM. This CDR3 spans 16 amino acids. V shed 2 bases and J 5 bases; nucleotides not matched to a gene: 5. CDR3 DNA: TGTGCCAGCAGTTTAAGACAGGGGATTAATAATTCACCCCTCCACTTT. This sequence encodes CASSLRQGINNSPLHF. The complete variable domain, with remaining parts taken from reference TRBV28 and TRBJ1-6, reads DVKVTQSSRYLVKRTGEKVFLECVQDMDHENMFWYRQDPGLGLRLIYFSYDVKMKEKGDIPEGYSVSREKKERFSLILESASTNQTSMYLCASSLRQGINNSPLHFGNGTRLTVT.

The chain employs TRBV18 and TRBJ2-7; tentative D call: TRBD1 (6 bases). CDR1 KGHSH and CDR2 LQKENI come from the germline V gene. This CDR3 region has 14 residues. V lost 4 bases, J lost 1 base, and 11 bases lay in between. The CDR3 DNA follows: TGTGCCAGCTCACTACGGACAGATTCCTACGAGCAGTACTTC. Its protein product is CASSLRTDSYEQYF.

This chain's CDR3 is CASSLNFAGDATNEKLFF. The CDR3 DNA follows: TGTGCCAGCAGCTTAAACTTCGCAGGGGATGCAACTAATGAAAAACTGTTTTTT. The chain combines TRBV7-9 with TRBJ1-4, with a weak D call TRBD1 (6 bases). The V and J ends lost 2 bases and 0 bases respectively, with 16 bases between them. CDR1 SEHNR and CDR2 FQNEAQ come from the germline V gene (reference sequence). The CDR3 loop spans 18 amino acids.

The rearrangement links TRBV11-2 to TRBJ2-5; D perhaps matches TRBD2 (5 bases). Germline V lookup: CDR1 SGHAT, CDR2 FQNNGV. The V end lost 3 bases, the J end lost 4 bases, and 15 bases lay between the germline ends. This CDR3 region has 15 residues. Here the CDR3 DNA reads TGTGCCAGCAGCTTCGGGGATACGGGGTTAGAGACCCAGTACTTC. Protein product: CASSFGDTGLETQYF.

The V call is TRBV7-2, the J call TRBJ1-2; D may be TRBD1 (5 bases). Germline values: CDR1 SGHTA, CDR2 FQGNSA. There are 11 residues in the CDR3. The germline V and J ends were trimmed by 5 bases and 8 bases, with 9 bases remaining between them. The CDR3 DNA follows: TGTGCCAGCAGCGCAGGGCGGGGCTACACCTTC. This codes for CASSAGRGYTF.

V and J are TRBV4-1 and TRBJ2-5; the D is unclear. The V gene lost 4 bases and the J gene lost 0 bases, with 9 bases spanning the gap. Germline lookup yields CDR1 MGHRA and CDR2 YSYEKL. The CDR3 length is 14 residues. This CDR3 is CASSRFSNQETQYF. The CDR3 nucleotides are TGCGCCAGCAGCCGATTCTCAAACCAAGAGACCCAGTACTTC.

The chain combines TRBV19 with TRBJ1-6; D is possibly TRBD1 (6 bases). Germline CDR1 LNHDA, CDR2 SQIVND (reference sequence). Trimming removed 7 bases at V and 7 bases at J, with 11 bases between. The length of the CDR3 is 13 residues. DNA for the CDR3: TGTGCCAGTATGGCGCAGGGGAATTCACCCCTCCACTTT. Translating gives CASMAQGNSPLHF.

CDR3 nucleotides: TGTGCCAGCAGCTTAAGGAGGCTGGGTGGGAACACTGAAGCTTTCTTT. It is translated as CASSLRRLGGNTEAFF. The chain is built from TRBV13 and TRBJ1-1; no clear D gene. Germline-derived CDR1 and CDR2 are PRHDT and FYEKMQ (reference sequence). CDR3 length: 16 residues. Between the trimmed V and J ends, which lost 2 bases and 1 base, there was a span of 14 bases. Full variable domain (missing parts from reference TRBV13 and TRBJ1-1): AAGVIQSPRHLIKEKRETATLKCYPIPRHDTVYWYQQGPGQDPQFLISFYEKMQSDKGSIPDRFSAQQFSDYHSELNMSSLELGDSALYFCASSLRRLGGNTEAFFGQGTRLTVV.

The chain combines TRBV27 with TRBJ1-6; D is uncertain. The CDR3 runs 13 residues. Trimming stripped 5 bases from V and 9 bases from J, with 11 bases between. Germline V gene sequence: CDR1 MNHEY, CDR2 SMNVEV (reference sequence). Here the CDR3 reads CASSPQSRSPLHF. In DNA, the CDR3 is TGTGCCAGCAGTCCGCAGAGTCGTTCACCCCTCCACTTT.

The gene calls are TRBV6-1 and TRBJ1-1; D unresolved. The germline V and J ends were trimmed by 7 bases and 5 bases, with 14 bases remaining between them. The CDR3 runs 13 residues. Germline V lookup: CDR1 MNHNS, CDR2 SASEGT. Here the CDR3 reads CASNQQPGTEAFF. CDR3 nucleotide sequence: TGTGCCAGCAATCAACAGCCGGGGACTGAAGCTTTCTTT.

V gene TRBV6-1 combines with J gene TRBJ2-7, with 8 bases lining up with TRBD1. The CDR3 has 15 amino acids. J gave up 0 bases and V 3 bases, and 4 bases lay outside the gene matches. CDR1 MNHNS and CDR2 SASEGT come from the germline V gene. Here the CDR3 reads CASSDPGTGSYEQYF. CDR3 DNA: TGTGCCAGCAGTGATCCTGGGACAGGCTCCTACGAGCAGTACTTC.

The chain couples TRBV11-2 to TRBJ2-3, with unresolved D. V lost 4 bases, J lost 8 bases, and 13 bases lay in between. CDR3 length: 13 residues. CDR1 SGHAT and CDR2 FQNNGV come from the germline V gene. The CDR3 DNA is TGTGCCAGCAGCTGGGTGCGTGTGGGTACGCAGTATTTT. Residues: CASSWVRVGTQYF.

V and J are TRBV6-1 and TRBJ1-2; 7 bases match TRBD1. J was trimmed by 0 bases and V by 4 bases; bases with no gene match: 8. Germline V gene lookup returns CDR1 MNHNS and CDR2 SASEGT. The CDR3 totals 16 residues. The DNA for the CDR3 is TGTGCCAGCAGTGTACAACCCGGGACAGCTAACTATGGCTACACCTTC. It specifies CASSVQPGTANYGYTF.